This T cell receptor (beta chain) emerged from a study of blood T cells in healthy people across ages. Study conclusions and caveats: As age increased, TCR beta diversity per million T cells fell in a roughly linear fashion. Bulk PBMC profiling left naive and antigen-experienced comparisons inconclusive.

Isolation per sample recovered at least 6.5 million PBMCs. This clonotype was counted ten times or more. Antigen specificity is unknown. A second PCR, run for roughly 7 to 11 cycles, used a sample-barcoded 5' primer plus a J-beta primer mix. Each TCR beta cDNA got a 12-nucleotide random molecular identifier. TCRdb independently ran MiXCR on the 5' RACE reads; one entry per CDR3 protein. This sample has 1.5 million to 2 million distinct CDR3 sequences, with roughly 27% found just once. This TCR was sampled from a woman under 40 in good health. The source material was blood.

The CDR3 region is CASSLGDRDQETQYF. DNA for the CDR3: TGCGCCAGCAGCTTGGGAGACAGGGACCAAGAGACCCAGTACTTC. The J gene is TRBJ2-5, the V gene TRBV5-1; the match to TRBD1 covers 7 bases. CDR3 size: 15 residues. J gave up 0 bases and V 0 bases, and 2 bases lay outside the gene matches. Germline V gene data show CDR1 as SGHRS and CDR2 as YFSETQ.